The 4 T cell receptor beta chains presented below share a single source sample, sequenced in a study of shared clonotypes between healthy human individuals. Profiled with immunoSEQ multiplex PCR; TCRdb holds only in-frame clones, not every one. The sample includes 500,000 to 650,000 clones, about 80% of them seen just once. The sequencing sample was made of PBMCs. All receptors come from a woman aged 35 to 49 in good health. Some clones in this sample may be carry-over from other donors' samples.

The rearrangement joins TRBV5-1 to TRBJ2-7; D is unclear. Germline CDR1 and CDR2: SGHRS and YFSETQ. V gave up 0 bases and J gave up 1 base, with 11 bases separating them. The CDR3 runs 15 residues. The CDR3 reads CASSLAIGVSYEQYF. In DNA, the CDR3 is TGCGCCAGCAGCTTGGCCATAGGAGTATCCTACGAGCAGTACTTC.

This clone was observed a few times. The rearrangement joins TRBV11-2 to TRBJ2-1; no reliable D call. The CDR3 has 11 amino acids. The germline gives CDR1 SGHAT, CDR2 FQNNGV. Deletions cut 1 base from V and 6 bases from J, with 1 base between. The CDR3 loop reads CASSLVNEQFF. The DNA of the CDR3 is TGTGCCAGCAGCTTAGTCAATGAGCAGTTCTTC.

The rearrangement uses TRBV7-7 and TRBJ1-5; D remains ambiguous. The CDR3 covers 13 residues. Looked up from germline, CDR1 is SSHAT and CDR2 is FNYEAQ (reference sequence). Trimming shortened V by 5 bases and J by 5 bases, and 10 bases separated the two germline ends. As DNA, the CDR3 is TGTGCCAGCAGCCTAAACATGGATCAGCCCCAGCATTTT. Its translation is CASSLNMDQPQHF.

On this clone: Additional DNA sequences in this sample encode the identical CDR3. J is TRBJ2-3 and V is TRBV7-9; TRBD2 agrees at 10 bases. The ends lost 4 bases at V and 2 bases at J; junction bases unmatched: 3. CDR3 length: 15 amino acids. CDR1 SEHNR and CDR2 FQNEAQ come from the germline V gene (reference sequence). The CDR3, as DNA: TGTGCCAGCAGCTACCTAGCGGGAGTCACAGATACGCAGTATTTT. Translating it yields CASSYLAGVTDTQYF.